A selection of T cell receptor beta chains follows, all from one sample in a study of blood T cells in healthy people across ages. TCRdb reprocessed the 5' RACE reads with MiXCR, giving one entry per CDR3 protein. Of 540,000 or so distinct CDR3 sequences in the sample, 25% to 30% were seen once. The material sequenced was blood. All receptors come from a woman in her 70s in good health. Each CDR3 is given with its conserved first and last residue. A D gene is named only where the DNA matches it firmly. Only part of the rows carry a size: once, few, many, or a class if the clone is expanded.

J: TRBJ1-4
D: .
V: TRBV6-5
size: few
DNA: TGTGCCAGCAGTTACTCGATTACAGGGGAAAAACTGTTTTTT
CDR3: CASSYSITGEKLFF

J: TRBJ2-2
D: .
V: TRBV5-1
size: .
DNA: TGCGCCAGCAGCTACCAACAGGTGAAGGAGCTGTTTTTT
CDR3: CASSYQQVKELFF

J: TRBJ2-6
D: .
V: TRBV7-2
size: .
DNA: TGTGCCAGCAGCTTAAGAGGGCCTCAACCCTCTGGGGCCAACGTCCTGACTTTC
CDR3: CASSLRGPQPSGANVLTF

J: TRBJ2-4
D: .
V: TRBV20-1
size: few
DNA: TGCAGTGCTCAGTGGGTATCTGAAAACATTCAGTACTTC
CDR3: CSAQWVSENIQYF

J: TRBJ2-7
D: .
V: TRBV11-2
size: .
DNA: TGTGCCAGCAGCCGAGAGAGGTCCTACGAGCAGTACTTC
CDR3: CASSRERSYEQYF

J: TRBJ2-2
D: .
V: TRBV5-1
size: .
DNA: TGCGCCAGCAGCTTCTACCCGGGGGCCGGGGAGCTGTTTTTT
CDR3: CASSFYPGAGELFF

J: TRBJ2-6
D: .
V: TRBV5-1
size: many
DNA: TGTGCCAGCAGCTTATCCCCCTCTGGGGCCAACGTCCTGACTTTC
CDR3: CASSLSPSGANVLTF

J: TRBJ2-1
D: .
V: TRBV14
size: .
DNA: TGTGCCAGCAGTCCGGACAGAAATTCCTACAATGAGCAGTTCTTC
CDR3: CASSPDRNSYNEQFF

J: TRBJ1-1
D: .
V: TRBV5-1
size: .
DNA: TGCGCCAGCAGCTTGGACAGCCGAAACACTGAAGCTTTCTTT
CDR3: CASSLDSRNTEAFF

J: TRBJ1-2
D: .
V: TRBV9
size: few
DNA: TGTGCCAGCACCAAGGGCGGGGGTCTCTATGGCTACACCTTC
CDR3: CASTKGGGLYGYTF

J: TRBJ1-2
D: .
V: TRBV4-2
size: few
DNA: TGTGCCAGCAGCCAAGATTGGGGCCCTAGGGGCTACACCTTC
CDR3: CASSQDWGPRGYTF

J: TRBJ2-1
D: TRBD1
V: TRBV29-1
size: .
DNA: TGCAGCGCAGAACACAGGGGGCCAAGCTCCTGCAATGAGCAGTTCTTC
CDR3: CSAEHRGPSSCNEQFF

J: TRBJ2-5
D: TRBD1
V: TRBV13
size: .
DNA: TGTGCCAGCAGCCGAGACAGGGGCGAAGGAGAGACCCAGTACTTC
CDR3: CASSRDRGEGETQYF

J: TRBJ2-7
D: TRBD2
V: TRBV10-3
size: .
DNA: TGTGCCATCAGTGGGGGCGGGGGGCAAAACTCCTACGAGCAGTACTTC
CDR3: CAISGGGGQNSYEQYF

J: TRBJ2-7
D: .
V: TRBV12-3/TRBV12-4
size: .
DNA: TGTGCCAGCAGTCCCCATAACGAGCAGTACTTC
CDR3: CASSPHNEQYF

J: TRBJ2-3
D: .
V: TRBV25-1
size: few
DNA: TGTGCCAGCAGTGAATCGAGAGGGACCACAGATACGCAGTATTTT
CDR3: CASSESRGTTDTQYF

J: TRBJ2-5
D: .
V: TRBV2
size: .
DNA: TGTGCCGGCAGGGGGACTGGGGTGAGGGCCCAGTACTTC
CDR3: CAGRGTGVRAQYF

J: TRBJ2-5
D: .
V: TRBV7-2
size: few
DNA: TGTGCCAGCACCCCCGGAGGGGCGTCAGGGACCCAGTACTTC
CDR3: CASTPGGASGTQYF

J: TRBJ2-3
D: .
V: TRBV7-2
size: .
DNA: TGTGCCCGCAGCGCGACTTGGCGAGATACGCAGTATTTT
CDR3: CARSATWRDTQYF

J: TRBJ2-2
D: .
V: TRBV5-5
size: few
DNA: TGTGCCAGCAGAACTCGGCCCGAAGGAGGGGAGCTGTTTTTT
CDR3: CASRTRPEGGELFF

J: TRBJ2-1
D: .
V: TRBV24-1
size: .
DNA: TGTGCCACCAGTGATTTAGCGGGTGCCTCCTCCTACAATGAGCAGTTCTTC
CDR3: CATSDLAGASSYNEQFF

J: TRBJ2-7
D: .
V: TRBV20-1
size: few
DNA: TGCAGTGCTAGAGATCGTTTAGTTCCTGGAGAGCAGTACTTC
CDR3: CSARDRLVPGEQYF

J: TRBJ2-5
D: .
V: TRBV20-1
size: once
DNA: TGCAGTGCGACCCCAGGGGGACTACAAGAGACCCAGTACTTC
CDR3: CSATPGGLQETQYF

J: TRBJ1-2
D: .
V: TRBV18
size: .
DNA: TGTGCCAGCTCACCGATGGGCCGGGACGGCTACACCTTC
CDR3: CASSPMGRDGYTF

J: TRBJ1-3
D: .
V: TRBV12-3/TRBV12-4
size: .
DNA: TGTGCCAGCAGTTTACAAGCCCCTCTCAGGGACGGCTCTGGAAACACCATATATTTT
CDR3: CASSLQAPLRDGSGNTIYF

J: TRBJ1-2
D: .
V: TRBV3-1
size: few
DNA: TGTGCCAGCAGCCCCAGACAGAACTATGGCTACACCTTC
CDR3: CASSPRQNYGYTF

J: TRBJ2-7
D: .
V: TRBV4-3
size: .
DNA: TGCGCCAGCAGCCAAGGCATGACCTACGAGCAGTACTTC
CDR3: CASSQGMTYEQYF

J: TRBJ2-7
D: TRBD2
V: TRBV20-1
size: .
DNA: TGCAGTGCCAGACTAGCGGGGGTGTCCTACGAGCAGTACTTC
CDR3: CSARLAGVSYEQYF

J: TRBJ1-2
D: TRBD1
V: TRBV7-9
size: few
DNA: TGTGCCAGCAGCCACGGGGCAGGGGGTGACACCTATGGCTACACCTTC
CDR3: CASSHGAGGDTYGYTF

J: TRBJ2-6
D: .
V: TRBV7-6
size: .
DNA: TGTGCCAGCAGCTTAGCTCGGGACGGAGCGAGAGGGGCCAACGTCCTGACTTTC
CDR3: CASSLARDGARGANVLTF

J: TRBJ2-6
D: .
V: TRBV6-1
size: .
DNA: TGTGCCAGCAGTGTTCAGGGGATCGGGGCCAACGTCCTGACTTTC
CDR3: CASSVQGIGANVLTF